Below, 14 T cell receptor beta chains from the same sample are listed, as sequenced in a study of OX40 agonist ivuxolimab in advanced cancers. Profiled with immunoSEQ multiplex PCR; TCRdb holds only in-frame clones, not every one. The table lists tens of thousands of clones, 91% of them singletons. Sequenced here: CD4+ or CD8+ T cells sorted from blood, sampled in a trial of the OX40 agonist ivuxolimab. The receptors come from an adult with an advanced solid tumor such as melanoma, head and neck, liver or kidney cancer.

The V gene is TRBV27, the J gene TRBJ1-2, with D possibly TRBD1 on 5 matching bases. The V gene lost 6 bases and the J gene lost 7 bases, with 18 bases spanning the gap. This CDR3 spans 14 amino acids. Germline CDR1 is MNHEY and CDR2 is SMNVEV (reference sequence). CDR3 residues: CASSRGGGGGGYTF. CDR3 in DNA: TGTGCCAGCAGCCGCGGCGGGGGAGGAGGTGGCTACACCTTC.

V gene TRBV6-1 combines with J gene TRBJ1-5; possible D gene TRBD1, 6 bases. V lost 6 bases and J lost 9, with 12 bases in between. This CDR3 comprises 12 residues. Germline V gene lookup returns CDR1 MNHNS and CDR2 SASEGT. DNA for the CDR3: TGTGCCAGCAGACTTACAGGGCGGCCCCAGCATTTT. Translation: CASRLTGRPQHF.

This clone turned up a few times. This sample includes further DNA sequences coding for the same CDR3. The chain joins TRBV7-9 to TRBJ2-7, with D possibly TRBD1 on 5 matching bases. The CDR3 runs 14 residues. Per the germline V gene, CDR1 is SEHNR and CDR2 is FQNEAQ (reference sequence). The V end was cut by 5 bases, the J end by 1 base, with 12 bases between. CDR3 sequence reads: CASSPKTGSYEQYF. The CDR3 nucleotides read TGTGCCAGCAGCCCTAAAACAGGATCCTACGAGCAGTACTTC. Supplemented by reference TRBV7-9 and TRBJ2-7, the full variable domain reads DTGVSQNPRHKITKRGQNVTFRCDPISEHNRLYWYRQTLGQGPEFLTYFQNEAQLEKSRLLSDRFSAERPKGSFSTLEIQRTEQGDSAMYLCASSPKTGSYEQYFGPGTRLTVT.

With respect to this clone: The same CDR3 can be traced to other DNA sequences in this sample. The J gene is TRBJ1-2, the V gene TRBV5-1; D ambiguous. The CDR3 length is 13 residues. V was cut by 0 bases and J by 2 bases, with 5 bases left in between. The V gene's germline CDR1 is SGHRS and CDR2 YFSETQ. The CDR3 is CASSLEGNYGYTF. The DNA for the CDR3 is TGCGCCAGCAGCTTGGAGGGAAACTATGGCTACACCTTC.

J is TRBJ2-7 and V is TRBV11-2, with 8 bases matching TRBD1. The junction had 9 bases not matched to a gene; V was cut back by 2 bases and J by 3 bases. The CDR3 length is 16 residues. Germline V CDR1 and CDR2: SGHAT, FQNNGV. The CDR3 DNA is TGTGCCAGCAGCTTAACCCGTCGACAGGGGTTCTACGAGCAGTACTTC. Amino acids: CASSLTRRQGFYEQYF.

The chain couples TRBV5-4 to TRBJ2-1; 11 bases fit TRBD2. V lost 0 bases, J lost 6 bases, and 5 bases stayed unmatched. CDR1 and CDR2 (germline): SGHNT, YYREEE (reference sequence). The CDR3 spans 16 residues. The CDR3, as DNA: TGTGCCAGCAGCTTGGGGCTAGCGGGGGGTGTCAATGAGCAGTTCTTC. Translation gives CASSLGLAGGVNEQFF.

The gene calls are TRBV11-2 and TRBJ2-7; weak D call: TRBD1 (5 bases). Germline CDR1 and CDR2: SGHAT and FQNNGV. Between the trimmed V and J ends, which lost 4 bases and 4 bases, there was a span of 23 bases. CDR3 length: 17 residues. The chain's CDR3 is CASSSTRQGLLEYEQYF. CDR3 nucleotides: TGTGCCAGCAGCTCCACCCGCCAGGGTCTACTGGAGTACGAGCAGTACTTC.

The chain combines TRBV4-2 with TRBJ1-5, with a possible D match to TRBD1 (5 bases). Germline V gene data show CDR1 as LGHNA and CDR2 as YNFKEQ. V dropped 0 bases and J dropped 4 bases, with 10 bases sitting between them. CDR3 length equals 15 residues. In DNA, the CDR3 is TGTGCCAGCAGCCAAGATCGACAGCTGAATCAGCCCCAGCATTTT. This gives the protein CASSQDRQLNQPQHF.

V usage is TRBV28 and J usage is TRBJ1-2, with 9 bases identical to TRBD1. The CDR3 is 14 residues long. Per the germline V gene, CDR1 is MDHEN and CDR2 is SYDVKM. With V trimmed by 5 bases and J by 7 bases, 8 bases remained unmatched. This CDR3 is CASSRTGELSGYTF. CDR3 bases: TGTGCCAGCAGTCGGACAGGGGAGTTAAGTGGCTACACCTTC.

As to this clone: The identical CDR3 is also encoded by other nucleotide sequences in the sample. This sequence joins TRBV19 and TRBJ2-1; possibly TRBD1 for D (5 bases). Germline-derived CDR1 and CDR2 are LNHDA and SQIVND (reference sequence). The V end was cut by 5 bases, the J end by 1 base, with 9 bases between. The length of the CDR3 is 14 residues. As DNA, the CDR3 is TGTGCCAGTAGTCAGGGAAGTTCCTACAATGAGCAGTTCTTC. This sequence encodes CASSQGSSYNEQFF.

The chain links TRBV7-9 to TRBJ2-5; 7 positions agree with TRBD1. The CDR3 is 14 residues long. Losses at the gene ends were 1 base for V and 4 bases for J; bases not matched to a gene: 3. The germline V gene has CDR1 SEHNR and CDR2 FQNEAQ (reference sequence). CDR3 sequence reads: CASSLGTGGETQYF. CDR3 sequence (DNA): TGTGCCAGCAGCTTAGGGACAGGAGGAGAGACCCAGTACTTC.

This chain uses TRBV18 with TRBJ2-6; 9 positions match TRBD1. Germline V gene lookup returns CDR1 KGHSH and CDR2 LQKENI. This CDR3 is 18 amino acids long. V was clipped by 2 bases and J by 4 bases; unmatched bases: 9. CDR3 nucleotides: TGTGCCAGCTCACCAAGGGGGACAGGGCACTCAGGGGCCAACGTCCTGACTTTC. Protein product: CASSPRGTGHSGANVLTF.

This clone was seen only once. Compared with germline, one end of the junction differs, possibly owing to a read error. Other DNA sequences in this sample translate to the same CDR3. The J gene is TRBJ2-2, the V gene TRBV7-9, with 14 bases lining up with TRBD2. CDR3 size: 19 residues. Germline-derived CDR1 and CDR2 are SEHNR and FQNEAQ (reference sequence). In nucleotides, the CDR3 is TGTGCTAGCAGCTCCAAGCGACTAGCGGGAGGGAGATCCGGCGGGGAGCTGTTTTTT. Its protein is CASSSKRLAGGRSGGELFF.

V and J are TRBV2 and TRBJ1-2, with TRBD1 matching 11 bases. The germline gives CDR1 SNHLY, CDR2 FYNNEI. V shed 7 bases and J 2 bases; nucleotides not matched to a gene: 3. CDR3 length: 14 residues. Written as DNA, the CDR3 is TGTGCCAGCACCCGGACAGGGGGCAACTATGGCTACACCTTC. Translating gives CASTRTGGNYGYTF.